The source of this T cell receptor beta chain is a study of blood T cells in healthy people across ages. The CDR3 covers 16 residues. V was cut by 7 bases and J by 0 bases, with 13 bases left in between. The study, taken as a whole, reports: Roughly linear age-related decline in beta diversity appeared, significant by age around 36. PBMCs left unsorted prevented a conclusive naive versus antigen-experienced comparison. Nothing was known about donor CMV status, and this possibly confounded expanded clonotype changes.

Together with a sample-barcoded 5' primer, a J-beta primer mix was included in a second PCR lasting roughly 6 to 12 cycles. Every sample gave at least 2.5 million paired-end reads containing CDR3. TCRdb recomputed calls from the 5' RACE reads with MiXCR, one row per CDR3 protein. This table holds hundreds of thousands of distinct CDR3 sequences, 43% found once. A word on this clonotype: Its target is unknown.

The chain couples TRBV12-3 or TRBV12-4 to TRBJ1-6; no reliable D call. Specimen: blood. This receptor was identified in a woman aged 55 to 70 in good health. CDR3 residues: CASIQAGSSYNSPLHF. CDR3 nucleotides: TGTGCCAGCATCCAGGCGGGGAGCTCCTATAATTCACCCCTCCACTTT.